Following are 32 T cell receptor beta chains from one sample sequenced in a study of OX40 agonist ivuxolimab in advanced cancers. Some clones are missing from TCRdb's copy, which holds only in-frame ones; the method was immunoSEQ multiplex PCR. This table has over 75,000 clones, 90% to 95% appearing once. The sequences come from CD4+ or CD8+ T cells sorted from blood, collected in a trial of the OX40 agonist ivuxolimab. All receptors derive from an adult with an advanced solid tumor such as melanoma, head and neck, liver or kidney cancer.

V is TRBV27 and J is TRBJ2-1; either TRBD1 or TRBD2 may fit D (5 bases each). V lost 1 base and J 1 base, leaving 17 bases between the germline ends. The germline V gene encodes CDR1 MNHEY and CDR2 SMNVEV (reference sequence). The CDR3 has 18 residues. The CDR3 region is CASSLFPGLLSSYNEQFF. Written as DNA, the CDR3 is TGTGCCAGCAGTTTATTTCCGGGGCTACTTTCATCCTACAATGAGCAGTTCTTC.

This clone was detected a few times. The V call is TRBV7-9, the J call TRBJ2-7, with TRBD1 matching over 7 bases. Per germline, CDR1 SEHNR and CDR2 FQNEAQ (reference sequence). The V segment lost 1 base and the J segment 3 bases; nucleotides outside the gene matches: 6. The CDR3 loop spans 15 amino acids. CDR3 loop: CASSLVGQVNYEQYF. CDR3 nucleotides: TGTGCCAGCAGCTTAGTCGGACAGGTCAACTACGAGCAGTACTTC.

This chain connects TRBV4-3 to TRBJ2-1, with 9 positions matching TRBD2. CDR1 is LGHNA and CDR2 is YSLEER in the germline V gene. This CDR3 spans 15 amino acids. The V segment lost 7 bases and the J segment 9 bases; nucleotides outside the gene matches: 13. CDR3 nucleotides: TGCGCCAGCACCCCAGGCGCGGGGGGGCTGGGTGAGCAGTTCTTC. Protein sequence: CASTPGAGGLGEQFF.

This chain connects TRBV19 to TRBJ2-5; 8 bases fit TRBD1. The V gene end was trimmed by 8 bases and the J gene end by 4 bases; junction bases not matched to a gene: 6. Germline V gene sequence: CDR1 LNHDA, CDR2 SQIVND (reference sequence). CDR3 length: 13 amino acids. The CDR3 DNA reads TGTGCCAGTGGGCAGGGGGCCCGAGAGACCCAGTACTTC. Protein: CASGQGARETQYF.

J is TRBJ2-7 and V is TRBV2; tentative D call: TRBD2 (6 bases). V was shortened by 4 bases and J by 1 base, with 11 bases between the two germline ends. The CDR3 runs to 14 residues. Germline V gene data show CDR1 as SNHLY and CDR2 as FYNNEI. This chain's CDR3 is CASSGRAASYEQYF. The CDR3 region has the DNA TGTGCCAGCAGTGGGAGGGCCGCATCCTACGAGCAGTACTTC.

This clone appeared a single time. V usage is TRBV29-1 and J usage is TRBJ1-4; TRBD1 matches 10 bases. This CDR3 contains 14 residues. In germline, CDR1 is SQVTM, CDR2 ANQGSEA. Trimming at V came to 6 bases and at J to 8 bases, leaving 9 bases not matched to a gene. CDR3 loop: CSVPGQGHGEKLFF. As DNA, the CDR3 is TGCAGCGTGCCGGGACAGGGGCATGGGGAAAAACTGTTTTTT.

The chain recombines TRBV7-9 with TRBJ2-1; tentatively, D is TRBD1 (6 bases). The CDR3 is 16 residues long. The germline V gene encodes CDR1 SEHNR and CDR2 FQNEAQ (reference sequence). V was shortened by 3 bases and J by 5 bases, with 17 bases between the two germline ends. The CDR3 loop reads CASSFPDRNANNEQFF. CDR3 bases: TGTGCCAGCAGCTTCCCCGACAGGAATGCGAACAATGAGCAGTTCTTC.

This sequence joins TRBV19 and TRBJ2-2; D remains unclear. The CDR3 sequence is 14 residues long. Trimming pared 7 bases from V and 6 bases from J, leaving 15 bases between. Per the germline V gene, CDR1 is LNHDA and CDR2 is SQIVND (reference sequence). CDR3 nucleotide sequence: TGTGCCAGTATGCCAGTTCCGACGGCCGGGGAGCTGTTTTTT. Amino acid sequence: CASMPVPTAGELFF.

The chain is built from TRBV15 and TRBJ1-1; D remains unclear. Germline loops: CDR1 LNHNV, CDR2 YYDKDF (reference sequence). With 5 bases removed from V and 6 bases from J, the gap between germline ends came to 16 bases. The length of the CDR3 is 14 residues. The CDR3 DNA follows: TGTGCCACCAGCCCGGACCGCCACTTCTCTGAAGCTTTCTTT. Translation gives CATSPDRHFSEAFF.

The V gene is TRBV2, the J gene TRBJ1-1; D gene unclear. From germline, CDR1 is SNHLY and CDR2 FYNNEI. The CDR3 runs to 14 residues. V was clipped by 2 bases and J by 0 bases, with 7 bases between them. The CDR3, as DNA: TGTGCCAGCAGTGAACGAGGAGTGAACACTGAAGCTTTCTTT. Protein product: CASSERGVNTEAFF.

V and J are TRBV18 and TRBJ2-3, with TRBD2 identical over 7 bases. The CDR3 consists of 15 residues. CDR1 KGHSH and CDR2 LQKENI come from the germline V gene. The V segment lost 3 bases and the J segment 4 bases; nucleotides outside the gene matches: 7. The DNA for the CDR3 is TGTGCCAGCTCACCCACCGGTGGGGGGGCAGATACGCAGTATTTT. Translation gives CASSPTGGGADTQYF.

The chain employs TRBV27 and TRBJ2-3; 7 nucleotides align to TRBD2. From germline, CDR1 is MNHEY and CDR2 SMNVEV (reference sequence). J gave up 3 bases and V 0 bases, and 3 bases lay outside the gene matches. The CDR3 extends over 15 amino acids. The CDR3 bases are TGTGCCAGCAGTTTATCCGGCGGGAGAACAGATACGCAGTATTTT. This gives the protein CASSLSGGRTDTQYF.

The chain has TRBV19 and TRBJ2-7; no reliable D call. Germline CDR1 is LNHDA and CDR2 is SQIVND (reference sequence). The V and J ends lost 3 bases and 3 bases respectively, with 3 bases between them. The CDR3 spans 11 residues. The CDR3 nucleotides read TGTGCCAGTAGTATGGGCTACGAGCAGTACTTC. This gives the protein CASSMGYEQYF. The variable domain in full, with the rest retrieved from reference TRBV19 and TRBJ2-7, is DGGITQSPKYLFRKEGQNVTLSCEQNLNHDAMYWYRQDPGQGLRLIYYSQIVNDFQKGDIAEGYSVSREKKESFPLTVTSAQKNPTAFYLCASSMGYEQYFGPGTRLTVT.

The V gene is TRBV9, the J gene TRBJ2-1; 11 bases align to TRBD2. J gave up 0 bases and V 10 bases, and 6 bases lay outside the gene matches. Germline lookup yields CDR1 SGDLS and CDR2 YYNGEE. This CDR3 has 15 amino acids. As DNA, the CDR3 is TGTGCCGTCACTAGCGGGGGCCACTCCTACAATGAGCAGTTCTTC. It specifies CAVTSGGHSYNEQFF.

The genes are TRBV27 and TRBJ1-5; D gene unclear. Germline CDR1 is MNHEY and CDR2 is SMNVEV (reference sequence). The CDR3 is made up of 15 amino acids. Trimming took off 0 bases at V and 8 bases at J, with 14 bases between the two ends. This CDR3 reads CASSLSWGGGKPQHF. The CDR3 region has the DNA TGTGCCAGCAGTTTATCATGGGGAGGCGGGAAGCCCCAGCATTTT.

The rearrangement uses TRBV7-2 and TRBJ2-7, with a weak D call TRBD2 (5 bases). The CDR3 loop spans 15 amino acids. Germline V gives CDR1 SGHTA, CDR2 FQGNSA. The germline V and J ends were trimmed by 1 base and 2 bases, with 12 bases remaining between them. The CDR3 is CASSLDPGKAYEQYF. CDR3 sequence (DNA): TGTGCCAGCAGCTTAGATCCCGGGAAAGCCTACGAGCAGTACTTC.

The CDR3 is CASSLARNPNIQYF. In DNA, the CDR3 is TGTGCCAGCAGCTTAGCTCGGAACCCAAACATTCAGTACTTC. The V and J genes are TRBV7-8 and TRBJ2-4, with unresolved D. The V and J ends lost 0 bases and 6 bases respectively, with 9 bases between them. The germline CDR1 and CDR2 sequences are SGHVS and FQNEAQ. CDR3 size: 14 residues.

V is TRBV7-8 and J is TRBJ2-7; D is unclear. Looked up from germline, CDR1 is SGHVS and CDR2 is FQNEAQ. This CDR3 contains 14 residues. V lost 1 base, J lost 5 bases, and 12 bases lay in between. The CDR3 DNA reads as TGTGCCAGCAGCTTAGAGGCCGAAAGGGACGAGCAGTACTTC. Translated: CASSLEAERDEQYF. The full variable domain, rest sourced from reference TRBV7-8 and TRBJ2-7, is GAGVSQSPRYKVAKRGQDVALRCDPISGHVSLFWYQQALGQGPEFLTYFQNEAQLDKSGLPSDRFFAERPEGSVSTLKIQRTQQEDSAVYLCASSLEAERDEQYFGPGTRLTVT.

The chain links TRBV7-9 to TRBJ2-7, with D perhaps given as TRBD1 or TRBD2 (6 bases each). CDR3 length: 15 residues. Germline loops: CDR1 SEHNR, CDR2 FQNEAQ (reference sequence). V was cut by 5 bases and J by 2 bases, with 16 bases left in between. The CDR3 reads CASSRTGRGAYEQYF. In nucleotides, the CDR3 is TGTGCCAGCAGCCGAACAGGAAGGGGGGCCTACGAGCAGTACTTC.

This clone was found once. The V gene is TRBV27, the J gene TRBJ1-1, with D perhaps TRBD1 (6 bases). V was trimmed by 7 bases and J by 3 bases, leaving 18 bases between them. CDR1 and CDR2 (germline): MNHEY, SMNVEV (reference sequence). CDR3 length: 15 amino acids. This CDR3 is CASNRRAGAHTEAFF. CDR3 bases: TGTGCCAGCAATCGACGAGCGGGGGCCCACACTGAAGCTTTCTTT.

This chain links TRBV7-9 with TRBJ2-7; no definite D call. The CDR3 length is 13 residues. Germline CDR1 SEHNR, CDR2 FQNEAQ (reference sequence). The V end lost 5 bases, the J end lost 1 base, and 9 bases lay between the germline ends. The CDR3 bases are TGTGCCAGCAGCCCTCTAAGTTCCTACGAGCAGTACTTC. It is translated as CASSPLSSYEQYF.

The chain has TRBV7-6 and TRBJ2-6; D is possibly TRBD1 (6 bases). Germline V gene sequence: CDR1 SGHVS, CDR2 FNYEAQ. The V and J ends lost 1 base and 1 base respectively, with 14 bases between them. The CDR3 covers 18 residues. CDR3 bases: TGTGCCAGCAGCTTAGTCTCCGGGACACCTTCTGGGGCCAACGTCCTGACTTTC. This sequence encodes CASSLVSGTPSGANVLTF.

In nucleotides, the CDR3 is TGTGCCAGCGGAGACGTAGATAGGCAGGCGAACACCTTC. Translation: CASGDVDRQANTF. J is TRBJ1-2 and V is TRBV2, with D hard to call. The CDR3 consists of 13 residues. Germline CDR1 SNHLY, CDR2 FYNNEI. The V gene lost 8 bases and the J gene lost 12 bases, with 22 bases spanning the gap.

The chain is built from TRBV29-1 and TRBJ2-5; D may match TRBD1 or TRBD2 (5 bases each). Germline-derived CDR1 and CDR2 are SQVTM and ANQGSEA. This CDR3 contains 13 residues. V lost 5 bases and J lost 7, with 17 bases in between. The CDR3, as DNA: TGCAGCGTTAGGGGACGGTCAGGAGGGACCCAGTACTTC. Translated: CSVRGRSGGTQYF.

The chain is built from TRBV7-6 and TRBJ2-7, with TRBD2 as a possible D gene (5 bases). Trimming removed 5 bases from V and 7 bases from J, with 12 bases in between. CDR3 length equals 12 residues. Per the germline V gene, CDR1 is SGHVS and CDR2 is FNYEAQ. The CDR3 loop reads CASSDSSGEQYF. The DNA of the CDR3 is TGTGCCAGCAGCGACTCCTCGGGGGAGCAGTACTTC.

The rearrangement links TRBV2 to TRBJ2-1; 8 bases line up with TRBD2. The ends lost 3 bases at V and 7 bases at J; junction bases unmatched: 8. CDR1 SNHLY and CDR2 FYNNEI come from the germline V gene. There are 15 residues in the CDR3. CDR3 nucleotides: TGTGCCAGCAGTGACATGGGACTAGGGGGAAATGAGCAGTTCTTC. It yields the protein CASSDMGLGGNEQFF.

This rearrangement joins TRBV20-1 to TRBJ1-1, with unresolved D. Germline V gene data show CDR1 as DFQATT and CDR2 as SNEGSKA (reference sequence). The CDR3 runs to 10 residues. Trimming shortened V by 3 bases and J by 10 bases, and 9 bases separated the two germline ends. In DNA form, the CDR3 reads TGCAGTGCTAGTCTAGGAAGAGCTTTCTTT. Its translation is CSASLGRAFF.

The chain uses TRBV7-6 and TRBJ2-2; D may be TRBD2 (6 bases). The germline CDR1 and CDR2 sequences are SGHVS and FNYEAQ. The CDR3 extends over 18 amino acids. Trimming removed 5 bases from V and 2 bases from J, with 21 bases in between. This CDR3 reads CASSLPKTGTLNTGELFF. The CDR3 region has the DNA TGTGCCAGCAGCCTCCCCAAAACCGGGACTTTAAACACCGGGGAGCTGTTTTTT.

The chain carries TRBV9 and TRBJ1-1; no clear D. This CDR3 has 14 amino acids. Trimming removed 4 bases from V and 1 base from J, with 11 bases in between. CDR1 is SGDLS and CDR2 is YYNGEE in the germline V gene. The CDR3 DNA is TGTGCCAGCAGCAAGAACCAGAAGAACACTGAAGCTTTCTTT. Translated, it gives CASSKNQKNTEAFF.

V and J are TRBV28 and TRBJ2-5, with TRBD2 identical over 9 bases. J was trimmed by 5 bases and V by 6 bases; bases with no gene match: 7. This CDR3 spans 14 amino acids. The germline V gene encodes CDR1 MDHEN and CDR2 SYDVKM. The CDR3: CASRELAGEETQYF. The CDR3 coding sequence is TGTGCCAGCAGGGAATTAGCGGGAGAGGAGACCCAGTACTTC.

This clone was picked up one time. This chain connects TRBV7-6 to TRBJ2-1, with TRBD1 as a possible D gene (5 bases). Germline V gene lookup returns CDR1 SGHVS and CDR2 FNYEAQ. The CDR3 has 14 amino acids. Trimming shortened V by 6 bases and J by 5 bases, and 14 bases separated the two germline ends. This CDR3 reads CASRRTTNNNEQFF. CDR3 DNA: TGTGCCAGCAGGCGGACAACGAATAACAATGAGCAGTTCTTC.

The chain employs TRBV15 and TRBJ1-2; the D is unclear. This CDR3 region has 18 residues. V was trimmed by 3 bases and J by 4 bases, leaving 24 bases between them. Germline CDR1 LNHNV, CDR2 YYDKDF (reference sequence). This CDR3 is CATSRGDTSSPRGYGYTF. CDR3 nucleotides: TGTGCCACCAGCAGGGGTGACACGTCCTCGCCCCGGGGCTATGGCTACACCTTC.